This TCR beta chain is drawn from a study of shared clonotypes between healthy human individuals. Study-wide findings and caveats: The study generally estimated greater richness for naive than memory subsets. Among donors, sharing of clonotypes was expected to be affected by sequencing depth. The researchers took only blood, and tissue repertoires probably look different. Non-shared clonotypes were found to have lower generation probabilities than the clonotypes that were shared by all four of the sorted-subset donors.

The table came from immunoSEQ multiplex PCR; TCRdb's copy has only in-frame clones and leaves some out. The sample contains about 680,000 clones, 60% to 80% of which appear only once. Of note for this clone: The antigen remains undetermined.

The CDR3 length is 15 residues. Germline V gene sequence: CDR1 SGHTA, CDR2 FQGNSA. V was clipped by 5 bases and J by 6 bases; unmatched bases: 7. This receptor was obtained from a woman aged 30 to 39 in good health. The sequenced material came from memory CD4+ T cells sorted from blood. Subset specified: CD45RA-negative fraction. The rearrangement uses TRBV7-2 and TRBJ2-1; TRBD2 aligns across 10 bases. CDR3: CASSPRTSGSNEQFF. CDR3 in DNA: TGTGCCAGCAGCCCGCGGACTAGCGGAAGCAATGAGCAGTTCTTC. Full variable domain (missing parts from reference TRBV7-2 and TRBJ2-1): GAGVSQSPSNKVTEKGKDVELRCDPISGHTALYWYRQSLGQGLEFLIYFQGNSAPDKSGLPSDRFSAERTGGSVSTLTIQRTQQEDSAVYLCASSPRTSGSNEQFFGPGTRLTVL.